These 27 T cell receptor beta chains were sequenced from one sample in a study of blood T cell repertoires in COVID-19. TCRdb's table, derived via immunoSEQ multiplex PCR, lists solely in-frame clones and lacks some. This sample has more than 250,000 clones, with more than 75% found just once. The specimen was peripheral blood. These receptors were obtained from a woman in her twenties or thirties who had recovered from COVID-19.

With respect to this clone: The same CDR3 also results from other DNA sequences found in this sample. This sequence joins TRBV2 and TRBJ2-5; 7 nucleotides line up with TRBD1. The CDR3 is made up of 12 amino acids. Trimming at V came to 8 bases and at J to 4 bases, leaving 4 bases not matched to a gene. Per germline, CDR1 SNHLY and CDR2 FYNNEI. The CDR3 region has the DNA TGTGCCAGCCGGGACAGTGGAGAGACCCAGTACTTC. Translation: CASRDSGETQYF. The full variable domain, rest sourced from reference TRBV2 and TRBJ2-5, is EPEVTQTPSHQVTQMGQEVILRCVPISNHLYFYWYRQILGQKVEFLVSFYNNEISEKSEIFDDQFSVERPDGSNFTLKIRSTKLEDSAMYFCASRDSGETQYFGPGTRLLVL.

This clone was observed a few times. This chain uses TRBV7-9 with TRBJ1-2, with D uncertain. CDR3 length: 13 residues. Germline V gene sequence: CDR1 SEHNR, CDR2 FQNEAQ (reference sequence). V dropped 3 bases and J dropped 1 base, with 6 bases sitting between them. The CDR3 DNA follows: TGTGCCAGCAGCTTGAACAGTAACTATGGCTACACCTTC. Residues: CASSLNSNYGYTF.

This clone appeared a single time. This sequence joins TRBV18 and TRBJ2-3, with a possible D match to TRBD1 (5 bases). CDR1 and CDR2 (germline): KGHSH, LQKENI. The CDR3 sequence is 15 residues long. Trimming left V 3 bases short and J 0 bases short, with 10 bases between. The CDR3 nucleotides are TGTGCCAGCTCACCGGGGCACGGTAGCACAGATACGCAGTATTTT. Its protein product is CASSPGHGSTDTQYF.

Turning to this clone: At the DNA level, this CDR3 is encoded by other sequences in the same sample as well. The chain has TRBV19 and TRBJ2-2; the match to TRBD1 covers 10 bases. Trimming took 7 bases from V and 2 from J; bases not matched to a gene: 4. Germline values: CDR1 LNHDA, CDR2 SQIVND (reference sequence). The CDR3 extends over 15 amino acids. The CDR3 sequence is CASTRTGGNTGELFF. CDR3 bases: TGTGCCAGTACCAGGACAGGGGGTAACACCGGGGAGCTGTTTTTT. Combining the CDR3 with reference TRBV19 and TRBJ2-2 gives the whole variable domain DGGITQSPKYLFRKEGQNVTLSCEQNLNHDAMYWYRQDPGQGLRLIYYSQIVNDFQKGDIAEGYSVSREKKESFPLTVTSAQKNPTAFYLCASTRTGGNTGELFFGEGSRLTVL.

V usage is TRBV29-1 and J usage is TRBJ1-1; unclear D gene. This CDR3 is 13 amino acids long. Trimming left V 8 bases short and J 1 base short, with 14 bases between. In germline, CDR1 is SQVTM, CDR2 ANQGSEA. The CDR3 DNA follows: TGCAGCTTCTCCGGGGAGCAGAACACTGAAGCTTTCTTT. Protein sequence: CSFSGEQNTEAFF.

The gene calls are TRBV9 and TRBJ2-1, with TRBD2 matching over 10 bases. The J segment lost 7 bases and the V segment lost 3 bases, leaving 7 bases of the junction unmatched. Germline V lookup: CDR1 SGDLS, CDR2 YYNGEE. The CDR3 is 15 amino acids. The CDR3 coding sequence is TGTGCCAGCAGCGATCTAGCGGGAGTAGGAAATGAGCAGTTCTTC. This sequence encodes CASSDLAGVGNEQFF. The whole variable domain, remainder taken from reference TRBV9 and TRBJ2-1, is DSGVTQTPKHLITATGQRVTLRCSPRSGDLSVYWYQQSLDQGLQFLIQYYNGEERAKGNILERFSAQQFPDLHSELNLSSLELGDSALYFCASSDLAGVGNEQFFGPGTRLTVL.

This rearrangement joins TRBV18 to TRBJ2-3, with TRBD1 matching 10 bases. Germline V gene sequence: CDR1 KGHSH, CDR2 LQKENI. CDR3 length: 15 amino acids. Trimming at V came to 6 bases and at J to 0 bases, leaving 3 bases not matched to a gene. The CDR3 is CASSRDRGSTDTQYF. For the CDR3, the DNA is TGTGCCAGCTCCCGGGACAGGGGAAGCACAGATACGCAGTATTTT. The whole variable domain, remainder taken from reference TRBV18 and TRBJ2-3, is NAGVMQNPRHLVRRRGQEARLRCSPMKGHSHVYWYRQLPEEGLKFMVYLQKENIIDESGMPKERFSAEFPKEGPSILRIQQVVRGDSAAYFCASSRDRGSTDTQYFGPGTRLTVL.

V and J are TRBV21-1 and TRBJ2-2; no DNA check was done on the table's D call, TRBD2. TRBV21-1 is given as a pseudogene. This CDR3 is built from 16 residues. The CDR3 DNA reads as TGTGCCAGCAGCAGGGACGCCTTAGCGGAGTACGGGGAGCTGTTTTTT. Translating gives CASSRDALAEYGELFF.

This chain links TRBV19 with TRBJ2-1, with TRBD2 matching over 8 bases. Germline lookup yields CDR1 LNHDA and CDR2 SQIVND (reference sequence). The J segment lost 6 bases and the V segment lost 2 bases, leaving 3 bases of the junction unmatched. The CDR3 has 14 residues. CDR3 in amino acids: CASSIFGGVNEQFF. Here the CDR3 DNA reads TGTGCCAGTAGTATATTCGGGGGGGTCAATGAGCAGTTCTTC.

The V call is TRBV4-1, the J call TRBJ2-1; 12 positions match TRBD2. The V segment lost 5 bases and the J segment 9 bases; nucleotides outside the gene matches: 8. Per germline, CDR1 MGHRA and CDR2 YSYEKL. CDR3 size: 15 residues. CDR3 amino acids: CASSYASGGAIEQFF. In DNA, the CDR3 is TGCGCCAGCAGCTACGCTAGCGGGGGGGCCATTGAGCAGTTCTTC.

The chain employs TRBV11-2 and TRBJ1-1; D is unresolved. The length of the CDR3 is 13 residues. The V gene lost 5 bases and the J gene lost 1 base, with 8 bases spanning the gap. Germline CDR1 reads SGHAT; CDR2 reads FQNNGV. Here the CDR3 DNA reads TGTGCCAGCAGCCTGAGCCCGAACACTGAAGCTTTCTTT. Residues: CASSLSPNTEAFF.

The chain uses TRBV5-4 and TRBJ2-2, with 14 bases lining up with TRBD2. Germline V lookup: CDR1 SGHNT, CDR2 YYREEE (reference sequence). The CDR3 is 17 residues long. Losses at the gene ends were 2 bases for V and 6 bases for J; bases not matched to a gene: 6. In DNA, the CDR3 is TGTGCCAGCAGCTTTGGGGGACTAGCGGGAGTGGCCGGGGAGCTGTTTTTT. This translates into CASSFGGLAGVAGELFF.

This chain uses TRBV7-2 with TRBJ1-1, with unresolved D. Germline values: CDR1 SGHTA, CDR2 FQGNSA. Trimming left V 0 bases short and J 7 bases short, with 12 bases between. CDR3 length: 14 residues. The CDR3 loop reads CASSLARRTGEAFF. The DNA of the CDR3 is TGTGCCAGCAGCTTAGCGCGGAGGACGGGTGAAGCTTTCTTT.

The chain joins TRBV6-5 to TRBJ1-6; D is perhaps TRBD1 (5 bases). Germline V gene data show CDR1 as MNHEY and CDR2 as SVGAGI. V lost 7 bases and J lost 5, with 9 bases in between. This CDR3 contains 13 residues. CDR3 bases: TGTGCCAGCACCGTCAGGGATAATTCACCCCTCCACTTT. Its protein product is CASTVRDNSPLHF.

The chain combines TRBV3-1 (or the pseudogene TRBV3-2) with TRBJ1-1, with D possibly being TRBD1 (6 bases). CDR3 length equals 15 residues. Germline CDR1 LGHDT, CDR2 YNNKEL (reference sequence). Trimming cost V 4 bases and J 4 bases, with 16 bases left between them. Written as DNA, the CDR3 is TGTGCCAGCAGCCCCCGGACAGCTGGGAGCACTGAAGCTTTCTTT. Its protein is CASSPRTAGSTEAFF.

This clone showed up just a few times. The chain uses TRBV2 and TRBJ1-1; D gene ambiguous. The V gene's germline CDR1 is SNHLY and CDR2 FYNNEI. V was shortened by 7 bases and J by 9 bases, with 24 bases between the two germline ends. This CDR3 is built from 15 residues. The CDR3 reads CASTLRGVGIRKAFF. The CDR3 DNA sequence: TGTGCCAGCACCCTGCGGGGTGTGGGAATTCGAAAAGCTTTCTTT.

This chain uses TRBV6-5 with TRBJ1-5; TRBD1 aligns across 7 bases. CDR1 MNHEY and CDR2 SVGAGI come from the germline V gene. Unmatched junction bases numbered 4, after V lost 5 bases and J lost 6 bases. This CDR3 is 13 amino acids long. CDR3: CASSTDRAQPQHF. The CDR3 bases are TGTGCCAGCAGTACCGACAGGGCTCAGCCCCAGCATTTT.

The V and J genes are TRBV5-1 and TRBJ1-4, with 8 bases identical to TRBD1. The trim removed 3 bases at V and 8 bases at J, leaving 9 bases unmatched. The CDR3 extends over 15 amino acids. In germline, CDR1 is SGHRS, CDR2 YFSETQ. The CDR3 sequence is CASSSGQGMVEKLFF. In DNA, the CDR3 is TGCGCCAGCAGCTCAGGACAGGGAATGGTCGAAAAACTGTTTTTT.

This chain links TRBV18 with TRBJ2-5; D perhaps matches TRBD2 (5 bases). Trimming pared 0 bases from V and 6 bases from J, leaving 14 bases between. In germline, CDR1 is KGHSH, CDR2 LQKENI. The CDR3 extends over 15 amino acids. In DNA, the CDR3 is TGTGCCAGCTCACCACCAACCCGAGGGTTAAAGACCCAGTACTTC. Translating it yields CASSPPTRGLKTQYF.

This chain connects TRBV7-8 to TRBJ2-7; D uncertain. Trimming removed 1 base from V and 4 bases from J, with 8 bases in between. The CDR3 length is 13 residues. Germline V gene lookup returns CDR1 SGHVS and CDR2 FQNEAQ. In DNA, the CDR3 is TGTGCCAGCAGCTTAGACCCGGAGTACGAGCAGTACTTC. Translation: CASSLDPEYEQYF.

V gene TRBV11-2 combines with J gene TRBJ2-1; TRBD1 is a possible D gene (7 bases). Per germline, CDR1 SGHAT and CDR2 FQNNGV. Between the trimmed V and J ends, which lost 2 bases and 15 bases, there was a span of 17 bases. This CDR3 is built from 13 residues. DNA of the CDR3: TGTGCCAGCAGCTTACAGGACAGGAGGGGGGCGTTCTTC. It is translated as CASSLQDRRGAFF.

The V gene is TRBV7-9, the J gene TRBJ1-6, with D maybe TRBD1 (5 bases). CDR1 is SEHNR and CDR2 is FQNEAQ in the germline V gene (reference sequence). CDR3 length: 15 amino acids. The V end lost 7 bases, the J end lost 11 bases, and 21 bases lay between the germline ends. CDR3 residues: CASTPGFGGEAPLHF. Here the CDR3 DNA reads TGTGCCAGCACCCCGGGTTTCGGGGGTGAAGCACCCCTCCACTTT. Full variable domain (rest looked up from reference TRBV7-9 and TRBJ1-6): DTGVSQNPRHKITKRGQNVTFRCDPISEHNRLYWYRQTLGQGPEFLTYFQNEAQLEKSRLLSDRFSAERPKGSFSTLEIQRTEQGDSAMYLCASTPGFGGEAPLHFGNGTRLTVT.

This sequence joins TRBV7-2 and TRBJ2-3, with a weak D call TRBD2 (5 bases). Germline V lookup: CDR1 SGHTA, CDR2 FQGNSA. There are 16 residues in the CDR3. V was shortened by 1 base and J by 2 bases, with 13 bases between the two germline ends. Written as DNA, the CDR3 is TGTGCCAGCAGCTTAGAAGTAGCGTTTAACACAGATACGCAGTATTTT. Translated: CASSLEVAFNTDTQYF.

CDR3 loop: CASSSSGVGHEQFF. In DNA form, the CDR3 reads TGTGCCAGCAGCTCATCAGGGGTAGGCCATGAGCAGTTCTTC. The V call is TRBV7-2, the J call TRBJ2-1; possibly TRBD1 for D (6 bases). The CDR3 extends over 14 amino acids. The V end lost 4 bases, the J end lost 8 bases, and 15 bases lay between the germline ends. CDR1 is SGHTA, CDR2 FQGNSA, per germline.

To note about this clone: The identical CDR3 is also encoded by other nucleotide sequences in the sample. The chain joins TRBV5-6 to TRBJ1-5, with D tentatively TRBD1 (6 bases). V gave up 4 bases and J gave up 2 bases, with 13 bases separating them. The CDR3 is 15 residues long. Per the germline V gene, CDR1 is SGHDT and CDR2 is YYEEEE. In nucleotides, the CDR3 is TGTGCCAGCAGCCTAGGGGGATTGGGCAATCAGCCCCAGCATTTT. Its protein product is CASSLGGLGNQPQHF.

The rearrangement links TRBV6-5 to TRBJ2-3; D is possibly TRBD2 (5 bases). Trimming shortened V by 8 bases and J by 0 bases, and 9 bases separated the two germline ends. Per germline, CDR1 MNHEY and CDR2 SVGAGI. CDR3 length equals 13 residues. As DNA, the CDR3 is TGTGCCAGCGAGGGCTCTAGCACAGATACGCAGTATTTT. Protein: CASEGSSTDTQYF.

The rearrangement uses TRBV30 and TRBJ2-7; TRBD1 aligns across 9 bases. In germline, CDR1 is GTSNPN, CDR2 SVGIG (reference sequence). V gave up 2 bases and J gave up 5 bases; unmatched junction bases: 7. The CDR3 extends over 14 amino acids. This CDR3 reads CAWSSGQGGHEQYF. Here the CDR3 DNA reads TGTGCCTGGAGTTCGGGACAGGGTGGCCACGAGCAGTACTTC.